Each of the 3 T cell receptor beta chains below was sequenced from the same sample in a study of T cells in Graves' hyperthyroidism and ophthalmopathy. Amplification of TCR beta CDR3 regions used RNA as the template. A set of HTBI primers served as the primers for a first-round RT-PCR of the TCR CDR3. TCRdb recomputed calls from the multiplex PCR reads with MiXCR, one row per CDR3 protein. The sample records 500,000 or so distinct CDR3 sequences, about 15% being singletons. What was sequenced was blood. The receptors were sampled from a woman aged 18-30 years with Graves' ophthalmopathy.

This clonotype occurred many times. The CDR3 is CASSYRQGIETQYF. In nucleotides, the CDR3 is TGTGCCAGCAGTTACAGACAGGGTATCGAGACCCAGTACTTC. The chain links TRBV6-5 to TRBJ2-5; TRBD1 aligns across 7 bases. The V segment lost 2 bases and the J segment 5 bases; nucleotides outside the gene matches: 5. The CDR3 sequence is 14 residues long. Germline CDR1 and CDR2: MNHEY and SVGAGI.

This chain joins TRBV20-1 and TRBJ1-2; tentatively, D is TRBD1 (5 bases). There are 13 residues in the CDR3. The germline gives CDR1 DFQATT, CDR2 SNEGSKA (reference sequence). Between the trimmed V and J ends, which lost 6 bases and 3 bases, there was a span of 14 bases. CDR3 nucleotides: TGCAGTGCCCGGGACGGAGGGGACTATGGCTACACCTTC. It codes for CSARDGGDYGYTF.

The rearrangement links TRBV5-4 to TRBJ2-1, with 7 bases fitting TRBD1. J was trimmed by 0 bases and V by 5 bases; bases with no gene match: 5. CDR1 and CDR2 from the germline V gene are SGHNT and YYREEE (reference sequence). CDR3 length: 15 amino acids. CDR3: CASRPTGYSYNEQFF. The CDR3 bases are TGTGCCAGCAGGCCGACAGGGTACTCCTACAATGAGCAGTTCTTC. Full variable domain (remainder filled in from reference TRBV5-4 and TRBJ2-1): ETGVTQSPTHLIKTRGQQVTLRCSSQSGHNTVSWYQQALGQGPQFIFQYYREEENGRGNFPPRFSGLQFPNYSSELNVNALELDDSALYLCASRPTGYSYNEQFFGPGTRLTVL.